This T cell receptor (beta chain) was documented in a study of blood T cell repertoires in COVID-19 (dated by TCRdb to 2020 to 2021). As for the study more broadly: The collaborator samples originated in the United States, Italy and Spain and spanned the acute and convalescent phases of COVID-19. The prospective study material was composed of cDNA or gDNA derived from T cells, B-cell-depleted T cells, or PBMCs. Subjects who had been exposed to COVID-19, were actively infected with it, or had recovered from it provided the deeply sampled blood TCRbeta repertoires that made up the dataset. The repertoires were made available in a free public database intended to serve as a resource for research on the immune response to SARS-CoV-2. The samples were drawn from two sources: the first 160 participants of the ongoing ImmuneRACE study, and about 1,300 subjects contributed by 6 global collaborators. Sample metadata almost always included a de-identified subject ID, COVID-19 status, age in years and sex. Where available, HLA class I and class II types were obtained from metadata supplied by the sample provider rather than from assay-based typing. Results the study describes overall, beyond this receptor: How much clinical and demographic metadata was included differed by source and by participant, and the metadata was provided uncurated.

V loses 2 bases of germline sequence and J loses 11 bases, and the interval between the two ends is 15 bases. Based on the germline V gene, the CDR1 and CDR2 sequences are MNHEY and SVGEGT. Counted from cysteine to phenylalanine, this CDR3 has 13 amino acids. The entry retains the CDR3 DNA only, 39 bases that are in frame from base 1. Participants in the prospective study were enrolled through a virtual design, were aged 18 to 89 years, and lived in roughly 24 United States geographic areas. In the prospective study, cohorts were assigned on the basis of participant-reported clinical history obtained from a screening survey and a study questionnaire. In the prospective study, mobile phlebotomists collected whole blood, serum and a nasopharyngeal or oropharyngeal swab from each participant. Over a roughly 2-month period, participants in the prospective study had the option of providing additional blood draws and questionnaires. Blood samples from the prospective study were shipped frozen or at room temperature prior to DNA extraction.

Note on this clone: Its antigen remains undetermined. Base qualities are not provided; no much larger clone lies one nucleotide away.

TCRbeta CDR3 regions were amplified from genomic DNA using the immunoSEQ Assay, a bias-controlled multiplex PCR. On the study's bioinformatics: Nucleated cell counts per sample were estimated from amplification of reference gene primers within the assay. To quantify the absolute abundance of each unique TCRbeta CDR3 rearrangement, sequence reads were collapsed and filtered. Productive Simpson clonality was computed per sample as the square root of Simpson's diversity index over productive rearrangements. TCRdb took over this immuneACCESS table, retaining in-frame rearrangements with V and J assigned. Such tables are incomplete; in checked studies, under half of the missing clones stem from an unresolved V gene, and the remainder is unexplained. The V and J calls and clone size were taken over from that table, and D and trimming were inferred from the DNA. In all, the sample holds some 250,000 clones, and about 89% of those were seen once. Together, the top ten hold 1.2% of the sample.

Material: PBMCs or T cells enriched from blood (not recorded which). The chain is made from TRBV6-2 or TRBV6-3 and TRBJ1-1, with no confident D gene call. The TCR comes from a human donor in a cohort exposed to, infected with or recovered from COVID-19 (not recorded which). The donor label of this sample is uncertain. The nucleotides are TGTGCCAGCAGTTACCCCGCAGCGGTACGGGCTTTCTTT. It specifies CASSYPAAVRAFF.